This note documents a single TCR beta chain sequence. This sample stems from a study of identical twins. TCRdb re-analysed the 5' RACE reads in MiXCR, keeping a single row per CDR3 protein. The sample lists some 500,000 distinct CDR3 sequences; under 25% were seen once. CDR3 length: 13 residues. V lost 5 bases, J lost 6 bases, and 6 bases stayed unmatched. The germline gives CDR1 SGHTA, CDR2 FQGNSA. These sequences were also reported in another study, on T cells expressing NK-cell markers. Per that study: In sorted CD3+CD56+NKG2C+, CD3+CD56+NKG2C- and CD3+CD56-NKG2C+ T cells, TCR beta repertoires were obtained. Anti-gamma-delta TCR antibody use in several experiments restricted sorting to alpha-beta TCR T cells.

The sample comprised CD4+ T cells sorted from blood. The rearrangement links TRBV7-2 to TRBJ1-2, with 7 bases identical to TRBD1. The receptor was isolated from a woman under 30 in good health. In nucleotides, the CDR3 is TGTGCCAGCAGCCCGACAGGGACAGATGGCTACACCTTC. This encodes CASSPTGTDGYTF.